This paragraph covers one T cell receptor beta chain sequence. Its antigen is still unknown. This CDR3 fails to terminate in the conserved phenylalanine or tryptophan, so it likely reflects a read error. This sample is drawn from a study of tumor-infiltrating lymphocytes in primary liver carcinoma. The CDR3 has 14 residues. Germline values: CDR1 SGHAT, CDR2 FQNNGV. A primer matching the constant region was used to make TCR beta cDNA from approximately 500 ng of total RNA. Libraries for TCR beta were built through three nested multiplex PCR rounds, which together made up a slightly modified ARM-PCR procedure. It was with TRBV1-TRBV30 forward primers and a C-beta reverse primer that the first two PCR rounds were run, at about 10 cycles each. TCRdb called the multiplex PCR reads again in MiXCR, with one record for every CDR3 protein. The table shows about 74,000 distinct CDR3 sequences, with roughly 69% occurring only once.

Study-wide findings and caveats: Tumor-adjacent and tumor-blood pairs displayed less overlap than did pairs of tumor regions.

Scientists recovered RNA and DNA together from roughly 20-30 mg of unsorted bulk tissue. No treatment had been given to the patients, who were chronically infected with HBV. Five distinct regions per tumor were sampled. The TCR comes from a man in his forties with primary liver carcinoma and hepatitis B virus infection. Sequencing used liver tumor tissue from sampling region 4. The sample's subset: tumor region T4, right-lateral pole. J is TRBJ1-3 and V is TRBV11-2, with D perhaps TRBD1 (6 bases). The DNA for the CDR3 is TGTGCTAGCAGCTCCTCGACAGGAGGAAACACCATATATCTT. It specifies CASSSSTGGNTIYL.